The 18 T cell receptor beta chains reported below all come from one sample, sequenced in a study of T cells after yellow fever vaccination. TCRdb processed the 5' RACE reads anew with MiXCR; each CDR3 protein has one entry. The repertoire consists of some 300,000 distinct CDR3 sequences, with around 8.1% occurring once and the leading ten covering 15% to 20%. The sample in question was PBMCs, obtained roughly seven weeks after the first yellow fever vaccination. The receptors derive from a man aged 18-30 years who received the YFV17D yellow fever vaccine.

This chain uses TRBV7-2 with TRBJ2-6; D gene uncertain. The CDR3 totals 16 residues. CDR1 is SGHTA and CDR2 is FQGNSA in the germline V gene. V dropped 1 base and J dropped 1 base, with 8 bases sitting between them. As DNA, the CDR3 is TGTGCCAGCAGCTTAGGGATCCCTTCTGGGGCCAACGTCCTGACTTTC. The encoded protein is CASSLGIPSGANVLTF. Complete variable domain (other parts from reference TRBV7-2 and TRBJ2-6): GAGVSQSPSNKVTEKGKDVELRCDPISGHTALYWYRQSLGQGLEFLIYFQGNSAPDKSGLPSDRFSAERTGGSVSTLTIQRTQQEDSAVYLCASSLGIPSGANVLTFGAGSRLTVL.

This chain connects TRBV7-9 to TRBJ1-6; 9 bases map to TRBD1. Germline lookup yields CDR1 SEHNR and CDR2 FQNEAQ (reference sequence). The CDR3 has 17 residues. V lost 0 bases, J lost 11 bases, and 11 bases stayed unmatched. The CDR3 protein is CASSLATGGALGAPLHF. For the CDR3, the DNA is TGTGCCAGCAGCTTAGCTACAGGGGGCGCACTTGGGGCACCCCTCCACTTT. Full variable domain (missing parts from reference TRBV7-9 and TRBJ1-6): DTGVSQNPRHKITKRGQNVTFRCDPISEHNRLYWYRQTLGQGPEFLTYFQNEAQLEKSRLLSDRFSAERPKGSFSTLEIQRTEQGDSAMYLCASSLATGGALGAPLHFGNGTRLTVT.

The chain carries TRBV7-2 and TRBJ2-5, with D perhaps TRBD1 (6 bases). CDR1 SGHTA and CDR2 FQGNSA come from the germline V gene. The CDR3 has 14 residues. V shed 4 bases and J shed 3 bases, with 12 bases lying between them. The CDR3 sequence: CASSYNQGKETQYF. The CDR3 DNA sequence: TGTGCCAGCAGCTATAACCAGGGGAAAGAGACCCAGTACTTC.

The chain combines TRBV2 with TRBJ2-2, with 8 bases that match TRBD2. The CDR3 length is 16 residues. Germline CDR1 is SNHLY and CDR2 is FYNNEI. V gave up 3 bases and J gave up 6 bases; unmatched junction bases: 9. DNA for the CDR3: TGTGCCAGCAGTGACGACGGGGGGGCCATCGCCGGGGAGCTGTTTTTT. It yields the protein CASSDDGGAIAGELFF.

The chain has TRBV3-1 and TRBJ2-5; D unresolved. CDR1 and CDR2 (germline): LGHDT, YNNKEL (reference sequence). The CDR3 loop spans 16 amino acids. V was shortened by 1 base and J by 0 bases, with 12 bases between the two germline ends. CDR3: CASSQGFGLNQETQYF. CDR3 DNA sequence: TGTGCCAGCAGCCAAGGATTTGGGCTAAACCAAGAGACCCAGTACTTC.

The chain employs TRBV7-9 and TRBJ2-2; weak D call: TRBD1 (6 bases). There are 14 residues in the CDR3. Germline V gives CDR1 SEHNR, CDR2 FQNEAQ (reference sequence). V was shortened by 9 bases and J by 6 bases, with 17 bases between the two germline ends. CDR3 protein: CASNPPGQPGELFF. DNA of the CDR3: TGTGCCAGTAATCCCCCAGGACAGCCCGGGGAGCTGTTTTTT.

The chain couples TRBV19 to TRBJ2-2, with 10 nucleotides matching TRBD2. This CDR3 is built from 16 residues. The germline gives CDR1 LNHDA, CDR2 SQIVND (reference sequence). Trimming cost V 5 bases and J 4 bases; bases outside gene matches: 7. The CDR3 bases are TGTGCCAGTAGTCCCCTAGCGGGGGATATCACCGGGGAGCTGTTTTTT. Translating gives CASSPLAGDITGELFF.

The chain recombines TRBV6-5 with TRBJ2-1, with a tentative D call TRBD1 (5 bases). CDR3 length equals 17 residues. V was trimmed by 4 bases and J by 1 base, leaving 17 bases between them. The germline V gene has CDR1 MNHEY and CDR2 SVGAGI. The CDR3 nucleotides are TGTGCCAGCAGTTCAGTTTTTCAGGGAAGGTCCTACAATGAGCAGTTCTTC. This encodes CASSSVFQGRSYNEQFF.

The chain carries TRBV20-1 and TRBJ2-3; the D gene is possibly TRBD1 (7 bases). The V end lost 0 bases, the J end lost 3 bases, and 16 bases lay between the germline ends. Germline V gene lookup returns CDR1 DFQATT and CDR2 SNEGSKA (reference sequence). This CDR3 contains 16 residues. CDR3 nucleotides: TGCAGTGCTAGAGATCGGCGTTCAGGGGGGACAGATACGCAGTATTTT. Amino acid sequence: CSARDRRSGGTDTQYF.

V and J are TRBV5-1 and TRBJ2-3; D may be TRBD1 (5 bases). The CDR3 extends over 15 amino acids. Germline V gives CDR1 SGHRS, CDR2 YFSETQ. Trimming left V 0 bases short and J 5 bases short, with 13 bases between. DNA of the CDR3: TGCGCCAGCAGCTTGGTGGCAGGGCGAGGAGATACGCAGTATTTT. It codes for CASSLVAGRGDTQYF.

Many counts were recorded for this clonotype. The genes are TRBV20-1 and TRBJ1-5; tentative D call: TRBD1 (5 bases). Trimming cost V 3 bases and J 6 bases, with 12 bases left between them. CDR3 length: 13 amino acids. CDR1 and CDR2 (germline): DFQATT, SNEGSKA (reference sequence). The CDR3 DNA reads TGCAGTGCTAGCGGGGCCCAGGGTCAGCCCCAGCATTTT. Translating gives CSASGAQGQPQHF.

This clonotype was detected a few times. CDR3 protein: CASREQKNTGELFF. The CDR3 coding sequence is TGTGCCAGCAGGGAACAGAAGAACACCGGGGAGCTGTTTTTT. The rearrangement joins TRBV6-1 to TRBJ2-2; D gene ambiguous. The CDR3 contains 14 residues. With 6 bases removed from V and 1 base from J, the gap between germline ends came to 9 bases. Germline V gives CDR1 MNHNS, CDR2 SASEGT.

Details on this clonotype: Compared with germline, one end of the junction differs, possibly owing to a read error. The J gene is TRBJ2-1, the V gene TRBV6-1, with 10 bases aligning to TRBD2. The CDR3 runs 14 residues. Germline lookup yields CDR1 MNHNS and CDR2 SASEGT. For the CDR3, the DNA is TGTGCCAGCAGGGAAGCGGGGGGGCCTAATGAGCAGTTCTTC. This encodes CASREAGGPNEQFF.

V usage is TRBV5-1 and J usage is TRBJ1-5; D is possibly TRBD1 (5 bases). V lost 1 base and J 0 bases, leaving 17 bases between the germline ends. The germline CDR1 and CDR2 sequences are SGHRS and YFSETQ. The CDR3 extends over 18 amino acids. CDR3 DNA: TGCGCCAGCAGCTTGTCTCCCCCGACAGACTATAGCAATCAGCCCCAGCATTTT. Residues: CASSLSPPTDYSNQPQHF.

To note about this clonotype: One end of the junction is discordant with germline, which a read error may explain. V usage is TRBV7-2 and J usage is TRBJ2-1; possibly TRBD2 for D (6 bases). CDR3 length: 14 residues. Germline CDR1 SGHTA, CDR2 FQGNSA. CDR3 sequence: CASSLGGWGEGRLF. The CDR3 coding sequence is TGTGCCAGCAGCTTAGGGGGGTGGGGGGAAGGGCGTCTCTTC.

Only a few counts were recorded for this clonotype. This sequence joins TRBV3-1 and TRBJ1-2; D gene unclear. The CDR3 extends over 17 amino acids. The V gene's germline CDR1 is LGHDT and CDR2 YNNKEL (reference sequence). Trimming took 4 bases from V and 1 from J, leaving 19 bases between them. Written as DNA, the CDR3 is TGTGCCAGCAGCCCCCTCGAGGCGGAGGCATTTAACTATGGCTACACCTTC. Protein product: CASSPLEAEAFNYGYTF.

This clonotype was found a few times. The chain has TRBV20-1 and TRBJ2-5; perhaps TRBD1 as D (6 bases). Trimming left V 1 base short and J 1 base short, with 13 bases between. The CDR3 totals 15 residues. The germline V gene encodes CDR1 DFQATT and CDR2 SNEGSKA (reference sequence). CDR3 protein: CSARVADSFQETQYF. CDR3 in DNA: TGCAGTGCTAGAGTTGCGGACAGTTTCCAAGAGACCCAGTACTTC.

The table lists this clonotype with a few counts. V is TRBV12-3 or TRBV12-4 and J is TRBJ1-5; tentative D call: TRBD1 (6 bases). The CDR3 is made up of 17 amino acids. The V end was cut by 3 bases, the J end by 0 bases, with 15 bases between. Here the CDR3 reads CASSFIAGDYSNQPQHF. DNA of the CDR3: TGTGCCAGCAGTTTTATCGCAGGGGATTATAGCAATCAGCCCCAGCATTTT.